This T cell receptor beta chain appears in the sequencing data of a study of CD8+ T cells in alopecia areata. Findings of the study overall: Scalp samples also contribute reads from the resident alphabeta T cells found in normal skin. Normal scalp had lower clonality than lesional scalp, with alopecia totalis/universalis lesions showing this most strongly. Patients shared TCRs less clearly than mice did, possibly owing to HLA.

Sequencing templates came from extracted RNA that was reverse transcribed into cDNA. Some clones are missing from TCRdb's copy, which holds only in-frame ones; the method was immunoSEQ multiplex PCR. The sample includes about 200,000 clones, roughly 56% of them seen just once. Trimming removed 4 bases at V and 10 bases at J, with 17 bases between. This CDR3 comprises 15 residues. Per the germline V gene, CDR1 is SNHLY and CDR2 is FYNNEI. This clone was found a few times. Its antigen is as yet unknown. This receptor was taken from a human donor in good health. Source material: CD8+ T cells sorted from blood. The V gene is TRBV2, the J gene TRBJ1-6; no reliable D call. The CDR3 bases are TGTGCCAGCAGTGGGATAGGTCAACGGAACTCACCCCTCCACTTT. It specifies CASSGIGQRNSPLHF. Using reference TRBV2 and TRBJ1-6 for the parts outside the CDR3, the full variable domain is EPEVTQTPSHQVTQMGQEVILRCVPISNHLYFYWYRQILGQKVEFLVSFYNNEISEKSEIFDDQFSVERPDGSNFTLKIRSTKLEDSAMYFCASSGIGQRNSPLHFGNGTRLTVT.